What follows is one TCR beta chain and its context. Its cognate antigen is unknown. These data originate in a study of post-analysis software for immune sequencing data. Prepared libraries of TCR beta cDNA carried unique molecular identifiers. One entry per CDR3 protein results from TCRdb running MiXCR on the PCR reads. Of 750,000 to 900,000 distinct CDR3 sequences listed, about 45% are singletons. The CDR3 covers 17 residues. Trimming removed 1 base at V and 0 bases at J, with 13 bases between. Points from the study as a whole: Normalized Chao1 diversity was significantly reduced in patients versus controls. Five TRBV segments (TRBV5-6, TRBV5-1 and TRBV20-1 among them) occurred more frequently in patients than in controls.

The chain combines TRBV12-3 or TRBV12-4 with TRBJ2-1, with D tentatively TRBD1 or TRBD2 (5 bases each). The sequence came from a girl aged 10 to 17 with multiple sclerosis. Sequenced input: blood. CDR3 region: CASSLVGGEVSYNEQFF. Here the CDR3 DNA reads TGTGCCAGCAGTTTAGTTGGGGGAGAGGTCTCCTACAATGAGCAGTTCTTC.